The T cell receptor beta chain described here comes from a study of blood T cell repertoires in COVID-19. Study overall: T cells, B-cell-depleted T cells, or PBMCs supplied cDNA or gDNA.

V shed 3 bases, J shed 7 bases, and the junction held 15 bases outside the gene matches. This CDR3 comprises 18 residues. The germline V gene encodes CDR1 LGHDT and CDR2 YNNKEL (reference sequence). Each recovered donor of Cohort 3 presented with two negative PCRs, clearance, or symptom resolution. Authors' data handling: Estimated nucleated cell counts came from reference gene primer amplification. The method was immunoSEQ multiplex PCR; TCRdb's version includes in-frame clones alone and lacks a portion of them. V, J and clone size derive from that table, while D and trimming were established from the DNA sequence. The sample lists 300,000 to 400,000 clones; about 88% were seen once.

The rearrangement uses TRBV3-1 (or the pseudogene TRBV3-2) and TRBJ1-5; 10 nucleotides match TRBD1. The source is a man aged 55 to 69 who had recovered from COVID-19. The sequenced sample consisted of PBMCs or T cells enriched from blood (not recorded which). The CDR3 DNA is TGTGCCAGCAGCCAGGGAGGGATTGGACAGGGGGGAGAGCAGCCCCAGCATTTT. Residues: CASSQGGIGQGGEQPQHF.